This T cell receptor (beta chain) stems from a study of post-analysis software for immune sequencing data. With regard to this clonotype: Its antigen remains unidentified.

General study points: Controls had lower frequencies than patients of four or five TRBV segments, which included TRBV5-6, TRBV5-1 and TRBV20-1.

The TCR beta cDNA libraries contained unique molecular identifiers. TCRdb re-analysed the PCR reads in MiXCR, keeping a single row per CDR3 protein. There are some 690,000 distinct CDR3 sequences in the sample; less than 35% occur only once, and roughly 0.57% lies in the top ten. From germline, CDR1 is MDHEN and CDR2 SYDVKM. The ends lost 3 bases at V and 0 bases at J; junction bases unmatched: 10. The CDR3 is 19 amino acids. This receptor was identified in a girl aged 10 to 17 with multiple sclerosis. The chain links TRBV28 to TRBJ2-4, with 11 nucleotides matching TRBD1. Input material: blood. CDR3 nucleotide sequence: TGTGCCAGCAGTTTCCACGGACAGGGGGCACTACTAGCCAAAAACATTCAGTACTTC. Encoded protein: CASSFHGQGALLAKNIQYF.